Each of the 19 T cell receptor beta chains below was sequenced from the same sample in a study of cytomegalovirus exposure and HLA in healthy donors. PCR primers comprised 60 Vbeta and 13 Jbeta primers. Measured with immunoSEQ multiplex PCR; TCRdb has only the in-frame clones, and not every one. Of around 150,000 clones in the sample, approximately 80% were seen once. Specimen: PBMCs. Receptors were obtained from a woman between 40 and 55 years old in good health and CMV-seronegative.

J is TRBJ1-3 and V is TRBV7-2; TRBD1 aligns across 7 bases. The CDR3 contains 14 residues. CDR1 and CDR2 from the germline V gene are SGHTA and FQGNSA. The junction had 3 bases not matched to a gene; V was cut back by 5 bases and J by 2 bases. In DNA, the CDR3 is TGTGCCAGCAGCCCGGGGACAGCTGGAAACACCATATATTTT. Its protein product is CASSPGTAGNTIYF.

J is TRBJ2-2 and V is TRBV10-1; TRBD1 matches 7 bases. The CDR3 sequence is 14 residues long. J lost 6 bases, V lost 0 bases, and 1 base had no gene match. Germline V CDR1 and CDR2: WNHNN, SYGVQD (reference sequence). The CDR3 is CASSESQGAGELFF. The CDR3 nucleotides read TGCGCCAGCAGTGAGTCGCAGGGGGCCGGGGAGCTGTTTTTT.

The CDR3 protein is CASSSPRLAGAYTGELFF. In DNA form, the CDR3 reads TGTGCCAGCAGTTCCCCAAGACTAGCGGGGGCGTACACCGGGGAGCTGTTTTTT. The chain carries TRBV28 and TRBJ2-2; TRBD2 matches at 12 bases. The CDR3 is made up of 18 amino acids. J gave up 3 bases and V 4 bases, and 9 bases lay outside the gene matches. Germline values: CDR1 MDHEN, CDR2 SYDVKM.

The genes are TRBV7-6 and TRBJ2-7, with 12 positions matching TRBD2. Germline V gene data show CDR1 as SGHVS and CDR2 as FNYEAQ. The trim removed 8 bases at V and 5 bases at J, leaving 16 bases unmatched. This CDR3 region has 17 residues. The CDR3 region has the DNA TGTGCCAGCGGGGAGCACCCTAGCGGGAGGGCTATTCACGAGCAGTACTTC. Translating gives CASGEHPSGRAIHEQYF.

The V call is TRBV29-1, the J call TRBJ1-1, with D possibly matching TRBD1 (6 bases). Germline lookup yields CDR1 SQVTM and CDR2 ANQGSEA. The CDR3 has 11 amino acids. Here the CDR3 reads CSSTGRTEAFF. For the CDR3, the DNA is TGCTCATCCACAGGGCGAACTGAAGCTTTCTTT.

The chain uses TRBV5-4 and TRBJ2-2, with D perhaps TRBD2 (5 bases). Deletions cut 4 bases from V and 7 bases from J, with 11 bases between. The CDR3 length is 13 residues. Germline CDR1 and CDR2: SGHNT and YYREEE (reference sequence). In DNA, the CDR3 is TGTGCCAGCAGCCAGGACTTAGTCGGGGAGCTGTTTTTT. This translates into CASSQDLVGELFF.

The chain joins TRBV28 to TRBJ1-2, with 9 bases that match TRBD1. Per the germline V gene, CDR1 is MDHEN and CDR2 is SYDVKM. CDR3 size: 13 residues. V lost 6 bases to trimming and J lost 8 bases; unmatched junction nucleotides: 7. Here the CDR3 reads CASSEQGARGYTF. The CDR3 DNA reads as TGTGCCAGCAGCGAACAGGGGGCCCGGGGCTACACCTTC.

This chain's CDR3 is CATTKDSRQGYEQYF. CDR3 DNA sequence: TGTGCCACCACCAAGGACAGCAGGCAGGGCTACGAGCAGTACTTC. This chain links TRBV15 with TRBJ2-7, with a tentative D call TRBD1 (6 bases). The CDR3 is 15 amino acids. V lost 7 bases and J 3 bases, leaving 19 bases between the germline ends. Germline CDR1 and CDR2: LNHNV and YYDKDF (reference sequence).

The CDR3 sequence: CASSLKGQDFSPSGANVLTF. The CDR3 DNA reads TGTGCCAGCAGCTTAAAGGGACAGGACTTTAGTCCCTCTGGGGCCAACGTCCTGACTTTC. The chain combines TRBV7-8 with TRBJ2-6, with 8 bases fitting TRBD1. Trimming cost V 2 bases and J 0 bases; bases outside gene matches: 12. This CDR3 comprises 20 residues. Looked up from germline, CDR1 is SGHVS and CDR2 is FQNEAQ.

The rearrangement uses TRBV21-1 and TRBJ1-1; the table's D call of TRBD1 was not tested on the DNA. TRBV21-1 is shown as a pseudogene. The CDR3 has 20 residues. The CDR3 here is CASTLQSHRGRKRLDTEAFF. DNA of the CDR3: TGTGCCAGCACATTACAAAGTCACAGGGGGCGAAAACGTCTGGACACTGAAGCTTTCTTT.

This clone was picked up a small number of times. The chain combines TRBV28 with TRBJ2-3; 7 nucleotides align to TRBD2. This CDR3 has 14 amino acids. The V and J ends lost 6 bases and 1 base, in that order; junction bases with no gene match: 4. In germline, CDR1 is MDHEN, CDR2 SYDVKM. The CDR3 is CASRKAGRTDTQYF. In nucleotides, the CDR3 is TGTGCCAGCAGAAAAGCGGGGCGCACAGATACGCAGTATTTT.

This chain uses TRBV2 with TRBJ2-5; D might be TRBD1 (6 bases). The germline V and J ends were trimmed by 8 bases and 1 base, with 14 bases remaining between them. Germline CDR1 SNHLY, CDR2 FYNNEI. CDR3 length: 14 amino acids. CDR3 in amino acids: CASWTLGGQETQYF. CDR3 bases: TGTGCCAGCTGGACACTAGGGGGCCAAGAGACCCAGTACTTC.

The chain links TRBV7-9 to TRBJ2-1; D remains ambiguous. The CDR3 consists of 16 residues. Trimming cost V 2 bases and J 5 bases, with 16 bases left between them. The V gene's germline CDR1 is SEHNR and CDR2 FQNEAQ (reference sequence). Written as DNA, the CDR3 is TGTGCCAGCAGCTTAAGCGCGAGTATATTCGACAATGAGCAGTTCTTC. Protein product: CASSLSASIFDNEQFF. The variable domain in full, completed from reference TRBV7-9 and TRBJ2-1, reads DTGVSQNPRHKITKRGQNVTFRCDPISEHNRLYWYRQTLGQGPEFLTYFQNEAQLEKSRLLSDRFSAERPKGSFSTLEIQRTEQGDSAMYLCASSLSASIFDNEQFFGPGTRLTVL.

The V gene is TRBV5-6, the J gene TRBJ2-7, with D possibly being TRBD1 (6 bases). The CDR3 is made up of 14 amino acids. Trimming left V 2 bases short and J 3 bases short, with 12 bases between. The germline CDR1 and CDR2 sequences are SGHDT and YYEEEE. DNA for the CDR3: TGTGCCAGCAGCTTTGGACAGCTAAGCTACGAGCAGTACTTC. Protein: CASSFGQLSYEQYF. Filled out from reference TRBV5-6 and TRBJ2-7, the complete variable domain reads DAGVTQSPTHLIKTRGQQVTLRCSPKSGHDTVSWYQQALGQGPQFIFQYYEEEERQRGNFPDRFSGHQFPNYSSELNVNALLLGDSALYLCASSFGQLSYEQYFGPGTRLTVT.

The J gene is TRBJ1-2, the V gene TRBV9; 7 bases are shared with TRBD1. CDR1 is SGDLS, CDR2 YYNGEE, per germline. This CDR3 region has 15 residues. With 3 bases clipped from V and 5 bases from J, the junction kept 10 bases outside the gene matches. The chain's CDR3 is CASSAPARGFYGYTF. DNA of the CDR3: TGTGCCAGCAGCGCTCCCGCCAGGGGGTTTTATGGCTACACCTTC.

The V gene is TRBV2, the J gene TRBJ1-2, with 9 bases aligning to TRBD1. The CDR3 is 15 amino acids. CDR1 is SNHLY, CDR2 FYNNEI, per germline. Losses at the gene ends were 4 bases for V and 5 bases for J; bases not matched to a gene: 8. As DNA, the CDR3 is TGTGCCAGCAGTGGGGGACAGGGCCTCACGTATGGCTACACCTTC. Its translation is CASSGGQGLTYGYTF.

This chain joins TRBV7-2 and TRBJ2-5; no reliable D call. CDR3 length: 13 amino acids. Germline V gene lookup returns CDR1 SGHTA and CDR2 FQGNSA. With 5 bases removed from V and 7 bases from J, the gap between germline ends came to 14 bases. CDR3 sequence (DNA): TGTGCCAGCAGCCCCTCTACCCCCGGGACCCAGTACTTC. It is translated as CASSPSTPGTQYF.

J is TRBJ2-2 and V is TRBV6-5; the match to TRBD2 covers 7 bases. Trimming took 6 bases from V and 1 from J; bases not matched to a gene: 8. This CDR3 region has 16 residues. Germline V lookup: CDR1 MNHEY, CDR2 SVGAGI. CDR3 sequence (DNA): TGTGCCAGCAGATACCGGGGAGGGCGGAACACCGGGGAGCTGTTTTTT. Protein product: CASRYRGGRNTGELFF.

The gene calls are TRBV5-6 and TRBJ2-5; D is unclear. The length of the CDR3 is 13 residues. The V end lost 4 bases, the J end lost 4 bases, and 11 bases lay between the germline ends. Per the germline V gene, CDR1 is SGHDT and CDR2 is YYEEEE. DNA for the CDR3: TGTGCCAGCAGCCTAGGTTTCTCAGAGACCCAGTACTTC. Its protein product is CASSLGFSETQYF. The full variable domain, rest sourced from reference TRBV5-6 and TRBJ2-5, is DAGVTQSPTHLIKTRGQQVTLRCSPKSGHDTVSWYQQALGQGPQFIFQYYEEEERQRGNFPDRFSGHQFPNYSSELNVNALLLGDSALYLCASSLGFSETQYFGPGTRLLVL.